This T cell receptor (beta chain) was documented in a study of PD-1 blockade in classical Hodgkin lymphoma. V gave up 7 bases and J gave up 8 bases, with 15 bases separating them. CDR3 length equals 14 residues. Per the germline V gene, CDR1 is LNHDA and CDR2 is SQIVND (reference sequence). Assay used: immunoSEQ multiplex PCR; TCRdb lists only in-frame clones, some missing. The profile shows tens of thousands of clones, about 93% of them singletons. This sample's time point: newly diagnosed, previously untreated cHL patient sample. As a comparison, the study used PBMCs from newly diagnosed, untreated classical Hodgkin lymphoma. This clone occurred once.

This sequence originates from a human donor with classical Hodgkin lymphoma. The chain recombines TRBV19 with TRBJ1-6; D is undetermined. The sample consisted of peripheral blood mononuclear cells (PBMCs). CDR3 DNA sequence: TGTGCCAGTATAGAGGGTCGACGGGATTCACCCCTCCACTTT. Amino acid sequence: CASIEGRRDSPLHF. Complete variable domain (other parts from reference TRBV19 and TRBJ1-6): DGGITQSPKYLFRKEGQNVTLSCEQNLNHDAMYWYRQDPGQGLRLIYYSQIVNDFQKGDIAEGYSVSREKKESFPLTVTSAQKNPTAFYLCASIEGRRDSPLHFGNGTRLTVT.